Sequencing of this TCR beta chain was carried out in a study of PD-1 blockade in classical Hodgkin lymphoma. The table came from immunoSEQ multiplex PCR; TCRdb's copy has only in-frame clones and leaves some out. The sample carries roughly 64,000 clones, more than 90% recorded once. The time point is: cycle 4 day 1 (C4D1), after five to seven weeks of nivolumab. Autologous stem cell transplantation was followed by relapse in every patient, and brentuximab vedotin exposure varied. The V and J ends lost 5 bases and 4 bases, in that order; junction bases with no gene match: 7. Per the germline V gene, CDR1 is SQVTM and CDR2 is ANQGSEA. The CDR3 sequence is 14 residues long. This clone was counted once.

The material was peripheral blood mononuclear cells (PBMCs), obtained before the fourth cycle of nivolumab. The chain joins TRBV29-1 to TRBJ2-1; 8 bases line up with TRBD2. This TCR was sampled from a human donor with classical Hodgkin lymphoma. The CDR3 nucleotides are TGCAGCGTTATTAGCGGGGAGTTGTACAATGAGCAGTTCTTC. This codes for CSVISGELYNEQFF.